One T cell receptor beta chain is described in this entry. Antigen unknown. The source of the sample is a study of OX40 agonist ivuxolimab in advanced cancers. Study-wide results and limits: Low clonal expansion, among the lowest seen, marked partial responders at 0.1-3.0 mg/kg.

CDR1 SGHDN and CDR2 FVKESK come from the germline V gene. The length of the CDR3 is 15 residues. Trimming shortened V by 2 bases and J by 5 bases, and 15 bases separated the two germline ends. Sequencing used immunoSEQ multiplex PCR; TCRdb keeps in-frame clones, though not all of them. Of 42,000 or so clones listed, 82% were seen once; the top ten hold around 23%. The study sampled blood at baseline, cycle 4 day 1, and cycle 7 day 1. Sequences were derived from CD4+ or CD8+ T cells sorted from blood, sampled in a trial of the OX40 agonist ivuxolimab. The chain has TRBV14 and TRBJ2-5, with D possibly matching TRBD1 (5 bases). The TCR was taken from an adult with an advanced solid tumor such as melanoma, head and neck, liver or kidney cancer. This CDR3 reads CASSQRALTAETQYF. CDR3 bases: TGTGCCAGCAGCCAACGGGCCTTGACAGCGGAGACCCAGTACTTC.